A single sample is the source of the 32 T cell receptor beta chains below, sequenced in a study of Ad26.COV2.S vaccination and SARS-CoV-2 variants (dated by TCRdb to the early 2020s). Library construction relied on the immunoSEQ multiplex PCR assay. Imported from immuneACCESS, the table was reduced by TCRdb to in-frame sequences with V and J called. These copies leave out some clones; in studies compared against another copy, an unresolved V gene accounts for under half, and the cause of the remainder is not known. The sample data list 300,000 to 400,000 clones, and about 92% of these were observed just once. The leading ten clones occupy about 3.8% of the sample. The intended sense of this specimen's time point label: individuals recovered from natural SARS-CoV-2 infection. Source: peripheral blood, taken after recovery from COVID-19. The receptors come from a human donor who had recovered from COVID-19.

J is TRBJ1-5 and V is TRBV5-1, with unresolved D. V was trimmed by 4 bases and J by 0 bases, leaving 11 bases between them. The germline V gene has CDR1 SGHRS and CDR2 YFSETQ. The CDR3 is 15 amino acids. The CDR3 DNA follows: TGCGCCAGCAGCCCGTCCGGGGATAGCAATCAGCCCCAGCATTTT. Encoded protein: CASSPSGDSNQPQHF.

The rearrangement uses TRBV7-9 and TRBJ2-2; 8 nucleotides line up with TRBD1. Unmatched junction bases numbered 9, after V lost 3 bases and J lost 6 bases. This CDR3 is 16 amino acids long. From germline, CDR1 is SEHNR and CDR2 FQNEAQ (reference sequence). CDR3: CASSFQGALFAGELFF. Here the CDR3 DNA reads TGTGCCAGCAGCTTTCAGGGGGCTCTTTTCGCCGGGGAGCTGTTTTTT.

The J gene is TRBJ1-1, the V gene TRBV9; D is unclear. Germline lookup yields CDR1 SGDLS and CDR2 YYNGEE. Deletions cut 0 bases from V and 10 bases from J, with 13 bases between. This CDR3 is 13 amino acids long. Here the CDR3 reads CASSVGVGFGAFF. The CDR3 bases are TGTGCCAGCAGCGTAGGGGTCGGGTTCGGAGCTTTCTTT.

The chain links TRBV25-1 to TRBJ2-3; D is possibly TRBD2 (9 bases). There are 17 residues in the CDR3. The V gene lost 3 bases and the J gene lost 2 bases, with 18 bases spanning the gap. The germline V gene has CDR1 MGHDK and CDR2 SYGVNS. This chain's CDR3 is CASSDQGASGVTDTQYF. The CDR3 nucleotides read TGTGCCAGCAGTGATCAGGGGGCTAGCGGGGTCACAGATACGCAGTATTTT. Drawing the rest from reference TRBV25-1 and TRBJ2-3, the complete variable domain is EADIYQTPRYLVIGTGKKITLECSQTMGHDKMYWYQQDPGMELHLIHYSYGVNSTEKGDLSSESTVSRIRTEHFPLTLESARPSHTSQYLCASSDQGASGVTDTQYFGPGTRLTVL.

The V call is TRBV7-5, the J call TRBJ1-2. TRBV7-5 is given as a pseudogene. The CDR3 contains 15 residues. CDR3 in DNA: TGTGCCAGAAGCTTGGGTGGTGAGGAGAACTATGGCTACACCTTC. This codes for CARSLGGEENYGYTF.

The chain recombines TRBV10-2 with TRBJ1-2; 8 positions match TRBD1. Germline CDR1 WSHSY, CDR2 SAAADI. CDR3 length equals 15 residues. The junction had 11 bases not matched to a gene; V was cut back by 6 bases and J by 5 bases. As DNA, the CDR3 is TGCGCCAGCAGCCCGACCCAGGGGGCGCGGTATGGCTACACCTTC. Translating gives CASSPTQGARYGYTF.

The rearrangement links TRBV6-5 to TRBJ2-1; 15 bases line up with TRBD2. This CDR3 is 15 amino acids long. Germline trimming cut 5 bases from V and 8 bases from J; bases unmatched to any gene: 4. Germline lookup yields CDR1 MNHEY and CDR2 SVGAGI. CDR3 residues: CASSRTSGGVDEQFF. In DNA form, the CDR3 reads TGTGCCAGCAGTCGGACTAGCGGGGGGGTTGATGAGCAGTTCTTC.

This chain connects TRBV29-1 to TRBJ2-5; 10 bases map to TRBD2. The CDR3 extends over 16 amino acids. Germline CDR1 is SQVTM and CDR2 is ANQGSEA. The V gene end was trimmed by 4 bases and the J gene end by 1 base; junction bases not matched to a gene: 9. The CDR3 DNA reads TGCAGCGTTGGGAGCCCACTAGCGGGGTCCCAAGAGACCCAGTACTTC. Residues: CSVGSPLAGSQETQYF.

Written as DNA, the CDR3 is TGTGCCAGCAGCCAACTTAGGGGAGGTCCATCCAACACTGAAGCTTTCTTT. Amino acids: CASSQLRGGPSNTEAFF. The chain employs TRBV3-1 (or the pseudogene TRBV3-2) and TRBJ1-1, with D tentatively TRBD1 (5 bases). V lost 2 bases and J lost 2, with 18 bases in between. The CDR3 is 17 residues long. Germline V lookup: CDR1 LGHDT, CDR2 YNNKEL (reference sequence).

V gene TRBV6-5 combines with J gene TRBJ2-2, with TRBD2 matching over 10 bases. The J segment lost 7 bases and the V segment lost 7 bases, leaving 9 bases of the junction unmatched. Germline CDR1 and CDR2: MNHEY and SVGAGI. The length of the CDR3 is 15 residues. DNA of the CDR3: TGTGCCAGCACCCTAACTAGCGGGGTAGACGGGGAGCTGTTTTTT. It is translated as CASTLTSGVDGELFF.

The chain employs TRBV12-3 or TRBV12-4 and TRBJ2-1, with D possibly matching TRBD2 (5 bases). The CDR3 is made up of 12 amino acids. Trimming shortened V by 5 bases and J by 8 bases, and 10 bases separated the two germline ends. CDR3 in DNA: TGTGCCAGCAGTAATAGCGTAGATGAGCAGTTCTTC. This encodes CASSNSVDEQFF.

The chain uses TRBV7-9 and TRBJ1-2; a possible D gene is TRBD1 (5 bases). This CDR3 has 14 amino acids. Germline lookup yields CDR1 SEHNR and CDR2 FQNEAQ (reference sequence). V shed 5 bases and J shed 8 bases, with 18 bases lying between them. The CDR3 sequence: CASSPLMWGGGYTF. The CDR3, as DNA: TGTGCCAGCAGCCCCCTAATGTGGGGCGGAGGCTACACCTTC.

This chain joins TRBV2 and TRBJ2-1, with D possibly TRBD1 on 6 matching bases. Trimming removed 4 bases from V and 9 bases from J, with 13 bases in between. Germline CDR1 SNHLY, CDR2 FYNNEI. The CDR3 is 13 amino acids. Here the CDR3 DNA reads TGTGCCAGCAGTGGGAACAGGGTTGGTGAGCAGTTCTTC. Protein sequence: CASSGNRVGEQFF.

The CDR3 region has the DNA TGTGCCAGCAGCGCAACCGGGAGCTATGGCTACACCTTC. Encoded protein: CASSATGSYGYTF. V usage is TRBV11-2 and J usage is TRBJ1-2, with D hard to call. Trimming pared 5 bases from V and 4 bases from J, leaving 11 bases between. The CDR3 spans 13 residues. CDR1 is SGHAT, CDR2 FQNNGV, per germline.

This clone has more than one count but fewer than ten. The V call is TRBV27, the J call TRBJ1-6; D call uncertain. The CDR3 totals 13 residues. Germline V lookup: CDR1 MNHEY, CDR2 SMNVEV (reference sequence). Trimming stripped 6 bases from V and 11 bases from J, with 14 bases between. Written as DNA, the CDR3 is TGTGCCAGCAGCGGGTCTCCGGCGGCACCCCTCCACTTT. Its translation: CASSGSPAAPLHF.

The chain recombines TRBV20-1 with TRBJ2-3, with a possible D match to TRBD2 (6 bases). Germline CDR1 and CDR2: DFQATT and SNEGSKA (reference sequence). V was trimmed by 3 bases and J by 4 bases, leaving 11 bases between them. This CDR3 contains 13 residues. CDR3 in amino acids: CSASWGVPDTQYF. In DNA form, the CDR3 reads TGCAGTGCTAGTTGGGGGGTCCCAGATACGCAGTATTTT.

This clone was seen only once. The V call is TRBV5-6, the J call TRBJ2-5; no clear D gene. The CDR3 length is 15 residues. V was pared by 0 bases and J by 5 bases, with 14 bases between. Germline assignment: CDR1 SGHDT and CDR2 YYEEEE. The chain's CDR3 is CASSLGSFLEETQYF. The CDR3 nucleotides are TGTGCCAGCAGCTTGGGCTCGTTTTTGGAGGAGACCCAGTACTTC.

V and J are TRBV4-1 and TRBJ1-2, with D perhaps matching TRBD1 (6 bases). Germline V lookup: CDR1 MGHRA, CDR2 YSYEKL. The CDR3 is made up of 12 amino acids. Trimming removed 11 bases from V and 0 bases from J, with 10 bases in between. CDR3 in amino acids: CAVRTANYGYTF. Written as DNA, the CDR3 is TGCGCCGTCCGGACAGCTAACTATGGCTACACCTTC.

The rearrangement joins TRBV27 to TRBJ1-3; D gene uncertain. Per the germline V gene, CDR1 is MNHEY and CDR2 is SMNVEV (reference sequence). Trimming removed 5 bases from V and 0 bases from J, with 8 bases in between. The CDR3 is made up of 14 amino acids. The chain's CDR3 is CASSVTYSGNTIYF. The CDR3 region has the DNA TGTGCCAGCAGTGTCACTTACTCTGGAAACACCATATATTTT.

The chain has TRBV18 and TRBJ2-7; D remains unclear. Looked up from germline, CDR1 is KGHSH and CDR2 is LQKENI. The CDR3 loop spans 14 amino acids. With 3 bases removed from V and 3 bases from J, the gap between germline ends came to 12 bases. In nucleotides, the CDR3 is TGTGCCAGCTCACCGTCTCAGAAAAACTACGAGCAGTACTTC. Translation gives CASSPSQKNYEQYF. The entire variable domain, with the rest obtained from reference TRBV18 and TRBJ2-7, is as follows: NAGVMQNPRHLVRRRGQEARLRCSPMKGHSHVYWYRQLPEEGLKFMVYLQKENIIDESGMPKERFSAEFPKEGPSILRIQQVVRGDSAAYFCASSPSQKNYEQYFGPGTRLTVT.

As DNA, the CDR3 is TGTGCCAGCAGCGAGACTAGCCCCCGATTCTACAATGAGCAGTTCTTC. It encodes CASSETSPRFYNEQFF. The rearrangement links TRBV2 to TRBJ2-1, with 7 bases matching TRBD2. The CDR3 has 16 residues. The germline gives CDR1 SNHLY, CDR2 FYNNEI. V trimming: 6 bases; J trimming: 3 bases; junction bases outside the gene matches: 11. Supplemented by reference TRBV2 and TRBJ2-1, the full variable domain reads EPEVTQTPSHQVTQMGQEVILRCVPISNHLYFYWYRQILGQKVEFLVSFYNNEISEKSEIFDDQFSVERPDGSNFTLKIRSTKLEDSAMYFCASSETSPRFYNEQFFGPGTRLTVL.

This chain connects TRBV5-1 to TRBJ2-5, with 9 bases lining up with TRBD2. Per germline, CDR1 SGHRS and CDR2 YFSETQ. V was pared by 1 base and J by 1 base, with 2 bases of the junction left unmatched. CDR3 length: 15 amino acids. The CDR3 region is CASSLTTSGQETQYF. DNA of the CDR3: TGCGCCAGCAGCTTGACGACTAGCGGCCAAGAGACCCAGTACTTC. Filled out from reference TRBV5-1 and TRBJ2-5, the complete variable domain reads KAGVTQTPRYLIKTRGQQVTLSCSPISGHRSVSWYQQTPGQGLQFLFEYFSETQRNKGNFPGRFSGRQFSNSRSEMNVSTLELGDSALYLCASSLTTSGQETQYFGPGTRLLVL.

The CDR3 nucleotides read TGTGCCAGCAGCCCTAGGGGACTAGCGAACCTCTCTGGGGCCAACGTCCTGACTTTC. Translated: CASSPRGLANLSGANVLTF. The chain is built from TRBV6-2 or TRBV6-3 and TRBJ2-6; 10 positions match TRBD2. V lost 6 bases to trimming and J lost 0 bases; unmatched junction nucleotides: 11. The CDR3 is 19 amino acids. Germline V lookup: CDR1 MNHEY, CDR2 SVGEGT.

The V gene is TRBV3-1 (or the pseudogene TRBV3-2), the J gene TRBJ1-6; D possibly corresponds to TRBD1 (5 bases). The CDR3 is 15 residues long. Trimming stripped 5 bases from V and 8 bases from J, with 16 bases between. The germline V gene encodes CDR1 LGHDT and CDR2 YNNKEL (reference sequence). The CDR3 protein is CASSEGWGGDSPLHF. The CDR3 coding sequence is TGTGCCAGCAGCGAGGGATGGGGCGGGGATTCACCCCTCCACTTT.

The CDR3 loop is CASSLERINYGYTF. CDR3 nucleotides: TGCGCCAGCAGCTTGGAACGGATTAACTATGGCTACACCTTC. The rearrangement links TRBV5-1 to TRBJ1-2, with D uncertain. Trimming stripped 0 bases from V and 1 base from J, with 7 bases between. From germline, CDR1 is SGHRS and CDR2 YFSETQ. This CDR3 is 14 amino acids long.

There are a few counts of this clone. The chain joins TRBV12-3 or TRBV12-4 to TRBJ1-1, with 7 bases lining up with TRBD1. The CDR3 totals 13 residues. Germline trimming cut 5 bases from V and 7 bases from J; bases unmatched to any gene: 7. CDR3: CASSAGTVVEAFF. CDR3 bases: TGTGCCAGCAGTGCCGGGACAGTAGTTGAAGCTTTCTTT.

V usage is TRBV29-1 and J usage is TRBJ1-1, with 7 bases matching TRBD1. Germline CDR1 reads SQVTM; CDR2 reads ANQGSEA. The CDR3 sequence is 13 residues long. The V and J ends lost 3 bases and 4 bases, in that order; junction bases with no gene match: 5. The CDR3 nucleotides are TGCAGCGTTGATCAGGGGGGACTCACTGAAGCTTTCTTT. It is translated as CSVDQGGLTEAFF.

There are a few counts of this clone. The chain carries TRBV12-5 and TRBJ1-5; TRBD1 aligns across 9 bases. Per the germline V gene, CDR1 is LGHNT and CDR2 is FRNRAP. Trimming removed 1 base from V and 6 bases from J; junction bases left unmatched: 4. The CDR3 runs 15 residues. The CDR3 sequence is CASGLGQGESQPQHF. Here the CDR3 DNA reads TGTGCTAGTGGTTTGGGACAGGGGGAGAGTCAGCCCCAGCATTTT.

The chain employs TRBV5-1 and TRBJ2-1, with TRBD2 as a possible D gene (5 bases). Trimming removed 1 base at V and 5 bases at J, with 7 bases between. This CDR3 contains 13 residues. Germline assignment: CDR1 SGHRS and CDR2 YFSETQ. CDR3 DNA sequence: TGCGCCAGCAGCTTGTACGGGGACAATGAGCAGTTCTTC. It translates to CASSLYGDNEQFF.

The chain employs TRBV6-5 and TRBJ1-2, with TRBD1 identical over 7 bases. Trimming removed 4 bases from V and 6 bases from J; junction bases left unmatched: 5. The germline V gene has CDR1 MNHEY and CDR2 SVGAGI. CDR3 length: 13 residues. The CDR3 spells CASSWGRGNGYTF. The CDR3 DNA reads TGTGCCAGCAGTTGGGGCAGGGGGAATGGCTACACCTTC.

The chain joins TRBV24-1 to TRBJ2-1, with TRBD1 matching 8 bases. CDR3 size: 15 residues. Germline loops: CDR1 KGHDR, CDR2 SFDVKD. V was clipped by 4 bases and J by 6 bases; unmatched bases: 7. The CDR3 region has the DNA TGTGCCACCAGTGACGACAGGGGCAGTATCAATGAGCAGTTCTTC. Residues: CATSDDRGSINEQFF.

This sequence joins TRBV3-1 (or the pseudogene TRBV3-2) and TRBJ1-2; 7 bases are shared with TRBD1. The junction had 8 bases not matched to a gene; V was cut back by 0 bases and J by 7 bases. CDR1 is LGHDT and CDR2 is YNNKEL in the germline V gene (reference sequence). The length of the CDR3 is 15 residues. CDR3 region: CASSQDLTGQIGYTF. The CDR3 bases are TGTGCCAGCAGCCAAGATCTGACAGGGCAGATTGGCTACACCTTC.